Below, 29 T cell receptor beta chains from the same sample are listed, as sequenced in a study of vaccination effects on CD4 cells after COVID-19. Their antigens are not known. CD4+ T cell isolation took place after less than 13 days of culture. Profiling relied on immunoSEQ multiplex PCR, and the TCRdb table lists in-frame clones only, not all of them. The table lists over 45,000 clones, 50% to 70% of them singletons. Sequencing used CD4+ T cells from PBMCs cultured without peptide, obtained before COVID-19 vaccination. The source of these receptors is a human donor who received a COVID-19 vaccine.

The chain recombines TRBV25-1 with TRBJ2-3; TRBD2 is a possible D gene (5 bases). CDR3 length equals 16 residues. Germline values: CDR1 MGHDK, CDR2 SYGVNS. Between the trimmed V and J ends, which lost 5 bases and 2 bases, there was a span of 17 bases. The CDR3 nucleotides are TGTGCCAGCAGTAGCTTTTGGCTAGCCGACACAGATACGCAGTATTTT. It codes for CASSSFWLADTDTQYF. The full variable domain, completed using reference TRBV25-1 and TRBJ2-3, is EADIYQTPRYLVIGTGKKITLECSQTMGHDKMYWYQQDPGMELHLIHYSYGVNSTEKGDLSSESTVSRIRTEHFPLTLESARPSHTSQYLCASSSFWLADTDTQYFGPGTRLTVL.

The V call is TRBV3-1 (or the pseudogene TRBV3-2), the J call TRBJ2-1; 9 nucleotides align to TRBD1. With 1 base clipped from V and 10 bases from J, the junction kept 14 bases outside the gene matches. Germline V gene sequence: CDR1 LGHDT, CDR2 YNNKEL (reference sequence). The CDR3 spans 17 residues. The CDR3 loop is CASSQALTGTGMGEQFF. For the CDR3, the DNA is TGTGCCAGCAGCCAAGCCCTGACGGGGACAGGGATGGGCGAGCAGTTCTTC.

DNA for the CDR3: TGTGCCAGCAGCACCGTGGGGACCGTAAATTCACCCCTCCACTTT. Its translation: CASSTVGTVNSPLHF. The J gene is TRBJ1-6, the V gene TRBV3-1 (or the pseudogene TRBV3-2), with D tentatively TRBD1 (5 bases). Germline V CDR1 and CDR2: LGHDT, YNNKEL (reference sequence). The CDR3 is 15 residues long. V lost 5 bases, J lost 7 bases, and 15 bases lay in between.

The V and J genes are TRBV11-3 and TRBJ2-1; TRBD2 agrees at 8 bases. V shed 0 bases, J shed 8 bases, and the junction held 6 bases outside the gene matches. The length of the CDR3 is 15 residues. CDR1 and CDR2 from the germline V gene are SGHNT and YENEEA. This CDR3 is CASSLDSGSFDEQFF. Written as DNA, the CDR3 is TGTGCCAGCAGCTTAGACAGCGGGAGTTTCGATGAGCAGTTCTTC. Variable domain in full (rest from reference TRBV11-3 and TRBJ2-1): EAGVVQSPRYKIIEKKQPVAFWCNPISGHNTLYWYLQNLGQGPELLIRYENEEAVDDSQLPKDRFSAERLKGVDSTLKIQPAELGDSAVYLCASSLDSGSFDEQFFGPGTRLTVL.

The chain joins TRBV6-5 to TRBJ1-2, with unresolved D. This CDR3 region has 11 residues. From germline, CDR1 is MNHEY and CDR2 SVGAGI. Trimming shortened V by 6 bases and J by 8 bases, and 10 bases separated the two germline ends. This chain's CDR3 is CASSLGWGYTF. DNA for the CDR3: TGTGCCAGCAGCTTGGGGTGGGGCTACACCTTC.

The genes are TRBV18 and TRBJ2-2; D uncertain. Per germline, CDR1 KGHSH and CDR2 LQKENI. V lost 2 bases and J 3 bases, leaving 1 base between the germline ends. This CDR3 is built from 12 residues. CDR3 in DNA: TGTGCCAGCTCACCATACACCGGGGAGCTGTTTTTT. Amino acid sequence: CASSPYTGELFF.

The genes are TRBV10-3 and TRBJ1-3, with a possible D match to TRBD1 (5 bases). In germline, CDR1 is ENHRY, CDR2 SYGVKD. V lost 8 bases and J lost 0, with 17 bases in between. This CDR3 has 16 amino acids. The CDR3 is CAIDEDHTGSGNTIYF. DNA of the CDR3: TGTGCCATCGATGAGGATCACACAGGCTCTGGAAACACCATATATTTT.

This clone was seen a few times. The chain recombines TRBV5-5 with TRBJ2-7, with D uncertain. The CDR3 is 15 amino acids. Germline values: CDR1 SGHKS, CDR2 YYEKEE (reference sequence). The V gene lost 0 bases and the J gene lost 5 bases, with 15 bases spanning the gap. This CDR3 reads CASSLAVNPSDEQYF. CDR3 bases: TGTGCCAGCAGCTTGGCTGTTAACCCCTCGGACGAGCAGTACTTC.

The genes are TRBV19 and TRBJ2-7; 8 bases fit TRBD1. Germline loops: CDR1 LNHDA, CDR2 SQIVND (reference sequence). This CDR3 has 13 residues. The ends lost 5 bases at V and 3 bases at J; junction bases unmatched: 3. DNA for the CDR3: TGTGCCAGTAGTCGGACAGGGAGCTACGAGCAGTACTTC. Translation: CASSRTGSYEQYF.

This chain uses TRBV5-4 with TRBJ2-7; TRBD2 is a possible D gene (6 bases). This CDR3 is 16 amino acids long. Looked up from germline, CDR1 is SGHNT and CDR2 is YYREEE (reference sequence). Trimming left V 3 bases short and J 0 bases short, with 16 bases between. The CDR3, as DNA: TGTGCCAGCAGCTGGGGAGGACCGACCAGCTCCTACGAGCAGTACTTC. This gives the protein CASSWGGPTSSYEQYF.

CDR3 nucleotides: TGTGCCACCAGCAGCAGGGGAAAGACCCAGTACTTC. Its translation is CATSSRGKTQYF. The genes are TRBV15 and TRBJ2-5; weak D call: TRBD1 (6 bases). V dropped 3 bases and J dropped 6 bases, with 8 bases sitting between them. CDR3 length: 12 amino acids. The germline V gene has CDR1 LNHNV and CDR2 YYDKDF (reference sequence).

This chain connects TRBV19 to TRBJ1-5; 8 nucleotides match TRBD1. The CDR3 is 15 residues long. J gave up 6 bases and V 4 bases, and 8 bases lay outside the gene matches. Germline assignment: CDR1 LNHDA and CDR2 SQIVND (reference sequence). In DNA, the CDR3 is TGTGCCAGTAGTACCTCGGACAGGGCGACTCAGCCCCAGCATTTT. Translation gives CASSTSDRATQPQHF.

The gene calls are TRBV2 and TRBJ1-5; 9 bases are shared with TRBD1. The CDR3 is 16 residues long. Trimming removed 7 bases from V and 3 bases from J; junction bases left unmatched: 10. Per germline, CDR1 SNHLY and CDR2 FYNNEI. CDR3 coding DNA: TGTGCCAGCATCCCGGGACAGGGACGATCCAATCAGCCCCAGCATTTT. This sequence encodes CASIPGQGRSNQPQHF.

The genes are TRBV2 and TRBJ2-3; 7 positions match TRBD1. This CDR3 comprises 18 residues. After removal of 3 bases from V and 0 bases from J, the junction contained 12 bases not matched to a gene. Looked up from germline, CDR1 is SNHLY and CDR2 is FYNNEI. CDR3 nucleotides: TGTGCCAGCAGTGATATTAGCTGGGGACAGACTAGCACAGATACGCAGTATTTT. Protein product: CASSDISWGQTSTDTQYF.

The chain has TRBV3-1 (or the pseudogene TRBV3-2) and TRBJ1-5; D is unclear. The CDR3 has 14 amino acids. The ends were cut back, 0 bases at V and 9 bases at J, with 12 bases in the middle. Germline V gene data show CDR1 as LGHDT and CDR2 as YNNKEL (reference sequence). CDR3 region: CASSQDPGPRPQHF. The CDR3 DNA reads TGTGCCAGCAGCCAAGATCCCGGTCCACGGCCCCAGCATTTT.

The chain links TRBV27 to TRBJ2-7; 11 bases are a match to TRBD2. Per germline, CDR1 MNHEY and CDR2 SMNVEV (reference sequence). This CDR3 has 21 residues. V lost 1 base, J lost 2 bases, and 19 bases stayed unmatched. CDR3 loop: CASSLFPKTSGRRVAAYEQYF. In DNA form, the CDR3 reads TGTGCCAGCAGTTTATTTCCCAAAACTAGCGGGAGACGGGTAGCGGCCTACGAGCAGTACTTC.

J is TRBJ2-7 and V is TRBV4-1, with 10 positions matching TRBD1. In germline, CDR1 is MGHRA, CDR2 YSYEKL. The ends lost 5 bases at V and 1 base at J; junction bases unmatched: 5. The CDR3 is 15 amino acids. The CDR3 nucleotides are TGCGCCAGCAGCTACCGGGACAGGGGATCCTACGAGCAGTACTTC. Translated, it gives CASSYRDRGSYEQYF.

This clone has a single count. The chain's CDR3 is CASSLMGGGAVRTQYF. The CDR3 region has the DNA TGTGCCAGCAGCTTAATGGGGGGCGGGGCAGTACGAACCCAGTACTTC. The genes are TRBV7-8 and TRBJ2-5; either TRBD1 or TRBD2 may supply D (6 bases each). There are 16 residues in the CDR3. V dropped 2 bases and J dropped 8 bases, with 21 bases sitting between them. Germline CDR1 is SGHVS and CDR2 is FQNEAQ.

CDR3: CASRPPGGHEQYF. CDR3 DNA sequence: TGTGCCAGCAGACCCCCCGGGGGCCACGAGCAGTACTTC. This chain connects TRBV5-8 to TRBJ2-7, with D tentatively TRBD1 or TRBD2 (6 bases each). The V end lost 5 bases, the J end lost 5 bases, and 14 bases lay between the germline ends. The CDR3 runs to 13 residues. Germline CDR1 is SGHTS and CDR2 is YDEGEE.

V usage is TRBV10-3 and J usage is TRBJ2-1; a possible D gene is TRBD1 (6 bases). This CDR3 is 14 amino acids long. Between the trimmed V and J ends, which lost 5 bases and 8 bases, there was a span of 16 bases. CDR1 is ENHRY and CDR2 is SYGVKD in the germline V gene. The CDR3: CAISYGRGRDEQFF. The CDR3 DNA sequence: TGTGCCATCAGTTATGGCAGGGGTCGAGATGAGCAGTTCTTC.

The chain has TRBV2 and TRBJ1-1; no firm D call. Germline V gives CDR1 SNHLY, CDR2 FYNNEI. The CDR3 loop spans 13 amino acids. With 6 bases removed from V and 3 bases from J, the gap between germline ends came to 11 bases. The CDR3 here is CASRSQGDTEAFF. The CDR3 DNA is TGTGCCAGCAGATCGCAAGGAGACACTGAAGCTTTCTTT. The full variable domain, rest sourced from reference TRBV2 and TRBJ1-1, is EPEVTQTPSHQVTQMGQEVILRCVPISNHLYFYWYRQILGQKVEFLVSFYNNEISEKSEIFDDQFSVERPDGSNFTLKIRSTKLEDSAMYFCASRSQGDTEAFFGQGTRLTVV.

The chain is built from TRBV5-1 and TRBJ2-7, with 7 bases matching TRBD2. Losses at the gene ends were 0 bases for V and 0 bases for J; bases not matched to a gene: 9. The CDR3 has 17 amino acids. From germline, CDR1 is SGHRS and CDR2 YFSETQ. CDR3 in amino acids: CASSLASGLAVSYEQYF. CDR3 DNA sequence: TGCGCCAGCAGCTTGGCCTCGGGGCTAGCGGTCTCCTACGAGCAGTACTTC.

The J gene is TRBJ2-7, the V gene TRBV24-1; D is unclear. Germline V lookup: CDR1 KGHDR, CDR2 SFDVKD. V dropped 3 bases and J dropped 1 base, with 15 bases sitting between them. This CDR3 spans 16 amino acids. DNA for the CDR3: TGTGCCACCAGTGATCGGCCGGGTCAGCGATCCTACGAGCAGTACTTC. It is translated as CATSDRPGQRSYEQYF.

This clone was counted only a few times. This rearrangement joins TRBV24-1 to TRBJ2-5, with D unresolved. Trimming took off 5 bases at V and 5 bases at J, with 11 bases between the two ends. Germline CDR1 reads KGHDR; CDR2 reads SFDVKD. This CDR3 contains 13 residues. CDR3 DNA sequence: TGTGCCACCAGTGCCCCAAAGGTGGAGACCCAGTACTTC. It codes for CATSAPKVETQYF.

The chain carries TRBV6-5 and TRBJ2-5, with 7 bases identical to TRBD2. CDR3 length: 14 amino acids. Unmatched junction bases numbered 9, after V lost 6 bases and J lost 5 bases. Germline-derived CDR1 and CDR2 are MNHEY and SVGAGI. The CDR3, as DNA: TGTGCCAGCAGGGGAGGGAGACTACGGGAGACCCAGTACTTC. Its translation: CASRGGRLRETQYF.

This chain links TRBV5-1 with TRBJ2-1, with 9 bases aligning to TRBD2. The CDR3 totals 15 residues. Losses at the gene ends were 9 bases for V and 0 bases for J; bases not matched to a gene: 7. The germline gives CDR1 SGHRS, CDR2 YFSETQ. As DNA, the CDR3 is TGCGCCACCCAGCGGGAGGCGAGCTCCTACAATGAGCAGTTCTTC. Its translation: CATQREASSYNEQFF.

This clone was picked up a small number of times. The V gene is TRBV3-1 (or the pseudogene TRBV3-2), the J gene TRBJ2-7; D gene ambiguous. V dropped 0 bases and J dropped 0 bases, with 3 bases sitting between them. The CDR3 consists of 13 residues. Germline-derived CDR1 and CDR2 are LGHDT and YNNKEL (reference sequence). The CDR3 coding sequence is TGTGCCAGCAGCCAAGATGTCTCCTACGAGCAGTACTTC. Residues: CASSQDVSYEQYF.

The V gene is TRBV7-3, the J gene TRBJ1-1; no reliable D call. This CDR3 spans 12 amino acids. Trimming shortened V by 5 bases and J by 8 bases, and 12 bases separated the two germline ends. Germline CDR1 SGHTA, CDR2 FQGTGA. The CDR3 nucleotides are TGTGCCAGCAGCCCCGGACTTGGGGAAGCTTTCTTT. It translates to CASSPGLGEAFF.

This clone was counted between two and nine times. The chain combines TRBV2 with TRBJ1-3; D might be TRBD1 (6 bases). The germline V gene has CDR1 SNHLY and CDR2 FYNNEI. V was shortened by 7 bases and J by 5 bases, with 9 bases between the two germline ends. This CDR3 spans 12 amino acids. Here the CDR3 reads CASMGGRNTIYF. Written as DNA, the CDR3 is TGTGCCAGCATGGGGGGCAGAAACACCATATATTTT.